A selection of T cell receptor beta chains follows, all from one sample in a study of naive and memory T cell subsets. In TCRdb, the UMI-ligation and nested PCR reads were re-called with MiXCR into one record per CDR3 protein. The table includes 20,000 to 25,000 distinct CDR3 sequences, around 8.8% detected once. The source material was central memory CD8+ T cells from blood. The receptors here all came from a human donor in good health. Each CDR3 is given without its conserved first and last residue. Rows give clone size only sometimes, using once, few, many, or a class for an expanded clone.

j_call v_call clone_size cdr3_aa
TRBJ1-4 TRBV12-3/TRBV12-4 many ASRQDRAGYNEKLF
TRBJ1-1 TRBV4-3 few ASSQEPGQQNTEAF
TRBJ1-1 TRBV4-1 few ASSQLAGTGGLMGMNTEAF
TRBJ2-1 TRBV4-3 many ASAERSSYNEQF
TRBJ1-1 TRBV19 . ASSIPGTPNTEAF
TRBJ2-5 TRBV27 . ASSHPSFQETQY
TRBJ2-2 TRBV6-5 . ASSYSEGAGELF
TRBJ2-5 TRBV18 few ASSPLTGGEETQY
TRBJ2-4 TRBV25-1 medium-sized ASSEGAGGGQNIQY
TRBJ1-1 TRBV7-6 many ASSLAPTNTEAF
TRBJ1-6 TRBV28 many ASSFLQSRSPLH
TRBJ2-1 TRBV29-1 many SVPVRGTDYNEQF
TRBJ2-7 TRBV27 few ASRETGGPPYEQY
TRBJ2-1 TRBV11-2 few ASSLYVREGDEQF
TRBJ1-5 TRBV6-5 . ASSFGQGQPQH
TRBJ1-1 TRBV6-2/TRBV6-3 . ASKGIGLTEAF
TRBJ2-2 TRBV7-8 . ATLEEGVGNTGELF
TRBJ2-3 TRBV11-2 medium-sized ASRPPPYTDTQY
TRBJ1-1 TRBV11-2 . ASSLVGAEAF
TRBJ2-1 TRBV7-9 many ASSSWTSGRISSYNEQF
TRBJ2-5 TRBV20-1 medium-sized SARDTGTAGDETQY
TRBJ1-5 TRBV20-1 few SARIGHYEYQPQH
TRBJ2-3 TRBV7-9 many ASSLETADTQY
TRBJ1-5 TRBV6-2/TRBV6-3 few ASSYAAGDAQPQH
TRBJ2-3 TRBV20-1 many SASPGLAETGFTDTQY
TRBJ2-1 TRBV29-1 many SVDIGRDYRYNEQF
TRBJ2-2 TRBV28 . ASSQGTANTGELF
TRBJ1-1 TRBV14 . ASSPDVDRNTEAF
TRBJ1-4 TRBV12-3/TRBV12-4 once ASSRSVGNEKLF
TRBJ1-5 TRBV4-3 many ASSQDRGPPNQPQH
TRBJ2-7 TRBV6-2/TRBV6-3 . ASSYRDGSYEQY
TRBJ1-1 TRBV29-1 many SGGWGGDEAF
TRBJ2-7 TRBV7-9 many ASSSTYEQY
TRBJ2-5 TRBV6-1 . ASMALFGTSLKETQY
TRBJ1-2 TRBV6-5 few ASSTLTGITNYGYT
TRBJ1-2 TRBV4-1 many ASSQDPGVNYGYT
TRBJ2-1 TRBV7-2 few ASSWPDNEQF
TRBJ1-4 TRBV5-1 many ASSLQAGGAVAPNEKLF
TRBJ2-1 TRBV7-2 many ASSFGTSGRGWAEQF
TRBJ2-5 TRBV5-1 many ASSFTTSAETQY
TRBJ1-5 TRBV7-2 . ASSLEPGTNQPQL
TRBJ2-7 TRBV5-1 . ASSLTPDRAFYEQY
TRBJ1-5 TRBV12-3/TRBV12-4 many ASSLGRTRSNQPQH
TRBJ2-1 TRBV29-1 . SVDGVGLADNNEQF
TRBJ2-1 TRBV6-1 many ASGGDTYNEQF
TRBJ2-7 TRBV4-3 few ASSQVSYAGTLSYEQY
TRBJ2-1 TRBV6-6 . ASSRAAGEGNEQF
TRBJ1-3 TRBV10-3 few AISESQGDSGNTIY
TRBJ2-1 TRBV9 many ASSVSPNNEQF
TRBJ2-7 TRBV6-5 few ASSLRLAGLFYEQY
TRBJ2-3 TRBV7-8 many ASSVHHTDTQY
TRBJ1-2 TRBV12-5 few ASGLPPLFYGYT
TRBJ2-1 TRBV12-5 many ASGLASSGTIGSSYNEQF
TRBJ2-7 TRBV28 . ASSSPGTLIYEQY
TRBJ2-3 TRBV7-9 many ASSSVAGGYTDTQY
TRBJ2-7 TRBV30 few AWSGGGGFEQY
TRBJ2-1 TRBV6-4 . ASSDASGNPNEQF
TRBJ2-3 TRBV6-4 many ASSDSTSASTDTQY
TRBJ1-6 TRBV9 few ASSPRDRHSPLH